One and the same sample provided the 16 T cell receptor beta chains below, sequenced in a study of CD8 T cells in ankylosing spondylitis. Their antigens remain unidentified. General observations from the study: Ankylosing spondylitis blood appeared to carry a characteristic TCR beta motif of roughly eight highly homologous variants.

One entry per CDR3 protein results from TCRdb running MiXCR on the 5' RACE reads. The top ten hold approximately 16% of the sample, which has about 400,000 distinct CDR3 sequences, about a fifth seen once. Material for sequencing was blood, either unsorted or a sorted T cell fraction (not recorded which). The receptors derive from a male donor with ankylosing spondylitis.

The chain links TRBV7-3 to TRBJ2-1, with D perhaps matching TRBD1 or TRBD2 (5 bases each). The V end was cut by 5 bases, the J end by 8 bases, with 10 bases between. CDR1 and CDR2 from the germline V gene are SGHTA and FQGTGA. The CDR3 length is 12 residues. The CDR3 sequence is CASSQGEHEQFF. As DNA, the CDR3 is TGTGCCAGCAGCCAAGGGGAGCATGAGCAGTTCTTC.

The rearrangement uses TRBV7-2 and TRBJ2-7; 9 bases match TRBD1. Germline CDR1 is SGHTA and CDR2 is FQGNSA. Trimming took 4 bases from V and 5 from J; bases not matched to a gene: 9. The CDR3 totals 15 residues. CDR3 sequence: CASSYSGTGSNEQYF. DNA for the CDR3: TGTGCCAGCAGCTACTCCGGGACAGGGTCGAACGAGCAGTACTTC.

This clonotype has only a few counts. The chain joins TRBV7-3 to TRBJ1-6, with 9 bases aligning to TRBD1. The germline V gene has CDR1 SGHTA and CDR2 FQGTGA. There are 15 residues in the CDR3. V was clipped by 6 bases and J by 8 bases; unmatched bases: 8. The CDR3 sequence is CASSLDRGGDSPLHF. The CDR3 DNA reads TGTGCCAGCAGTTTGGACAGGGGCGGGGATTCACCCCTCCACTTT.

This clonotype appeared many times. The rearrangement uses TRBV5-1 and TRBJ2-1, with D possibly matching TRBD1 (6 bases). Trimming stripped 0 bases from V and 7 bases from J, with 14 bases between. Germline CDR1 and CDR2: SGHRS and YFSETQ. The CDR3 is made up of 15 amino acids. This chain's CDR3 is CASSLAGGLGNEQFF. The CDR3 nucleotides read TGCGCCAGCAGCTTGGCTGGGGGCCTCGGAAATGAGCAGTTCTTC.

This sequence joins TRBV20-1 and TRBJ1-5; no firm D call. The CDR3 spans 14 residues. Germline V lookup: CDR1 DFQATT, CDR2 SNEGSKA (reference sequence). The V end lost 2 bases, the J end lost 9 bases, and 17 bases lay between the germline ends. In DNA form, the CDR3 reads TGCAGTGCTAGAAGGGAGCTAGTTGTCCTGCCCCAGCATTTT. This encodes CSARRELVVLPQHF.

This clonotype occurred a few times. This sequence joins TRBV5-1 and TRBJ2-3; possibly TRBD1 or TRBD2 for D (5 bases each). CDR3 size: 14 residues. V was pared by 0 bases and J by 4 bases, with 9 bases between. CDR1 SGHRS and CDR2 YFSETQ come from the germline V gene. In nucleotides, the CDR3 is TGCGCCAGCAGCTTGGTGGGGGTGCCAGATACGCAGTATTTT. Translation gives CASSLVGVPDTQYF.

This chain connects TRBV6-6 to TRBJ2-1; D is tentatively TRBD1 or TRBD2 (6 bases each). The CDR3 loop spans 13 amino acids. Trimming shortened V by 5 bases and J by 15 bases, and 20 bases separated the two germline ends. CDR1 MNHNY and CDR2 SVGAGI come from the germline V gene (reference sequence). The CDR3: CASSRGEAPGLFF. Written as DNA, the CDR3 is TGTGCCAGCAGTAGGGGGGAAGCCCCAGGACTGTTCTTC.

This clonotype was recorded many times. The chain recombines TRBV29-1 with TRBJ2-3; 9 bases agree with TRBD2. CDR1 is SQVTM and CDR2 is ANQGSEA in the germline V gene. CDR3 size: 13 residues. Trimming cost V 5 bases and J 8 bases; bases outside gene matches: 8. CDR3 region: CSVLTSGSATQYF. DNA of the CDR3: TGCAGCGTTTTGACTAGCGGATCTGCTACGCAGTATTTT.

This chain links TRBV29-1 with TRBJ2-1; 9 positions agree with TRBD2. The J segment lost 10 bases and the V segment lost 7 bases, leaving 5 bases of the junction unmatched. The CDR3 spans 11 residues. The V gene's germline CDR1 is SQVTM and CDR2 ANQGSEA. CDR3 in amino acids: CSAGTSKEQFF. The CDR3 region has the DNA TGCAGCGCAGGGACTAGCAAGGAGCAGTTCTTC.

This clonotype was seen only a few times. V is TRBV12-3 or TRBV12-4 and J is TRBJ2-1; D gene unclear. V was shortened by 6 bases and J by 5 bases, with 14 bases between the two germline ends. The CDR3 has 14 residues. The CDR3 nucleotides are TGTGCCAGCAGCCTAGGGTCAGAAAACAATGAGCAGTTCTTC. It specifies CASSLGSENNEQFF.

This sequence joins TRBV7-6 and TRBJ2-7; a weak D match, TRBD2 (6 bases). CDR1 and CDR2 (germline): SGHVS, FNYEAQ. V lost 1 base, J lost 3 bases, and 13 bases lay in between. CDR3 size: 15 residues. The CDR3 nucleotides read TGTGCCAGCAGCTTAGGGAGCGGGCTCCTCTACGAGCAGTACTTC. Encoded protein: CASSLGSGLLYEQYF.

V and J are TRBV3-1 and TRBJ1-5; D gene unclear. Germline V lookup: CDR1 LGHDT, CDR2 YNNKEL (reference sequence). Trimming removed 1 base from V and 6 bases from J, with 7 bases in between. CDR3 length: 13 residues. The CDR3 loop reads CASSQARGQPQHF. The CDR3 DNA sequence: TGTGCCAGCAGCCAAGCCCGGGGTCAGCCCCAGCATTTT.

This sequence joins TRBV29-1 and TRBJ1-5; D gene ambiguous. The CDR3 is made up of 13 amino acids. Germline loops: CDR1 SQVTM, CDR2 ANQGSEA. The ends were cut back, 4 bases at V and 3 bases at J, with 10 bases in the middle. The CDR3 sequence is CSVGWVNNQPQHF. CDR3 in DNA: TGCAGCGTTGGGTGGGTTAACAATCAGCCCCAGCATTTT.

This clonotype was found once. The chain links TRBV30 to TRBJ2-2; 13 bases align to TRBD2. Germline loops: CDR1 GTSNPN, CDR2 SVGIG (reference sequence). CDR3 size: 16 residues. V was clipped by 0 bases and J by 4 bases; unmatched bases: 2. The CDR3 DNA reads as TGTGCCTGGAGTGTAACTAGCGGGAGGGCCACCGGGGAGCTGTTTTTT. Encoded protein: CAWSVTSGRATGELFF.

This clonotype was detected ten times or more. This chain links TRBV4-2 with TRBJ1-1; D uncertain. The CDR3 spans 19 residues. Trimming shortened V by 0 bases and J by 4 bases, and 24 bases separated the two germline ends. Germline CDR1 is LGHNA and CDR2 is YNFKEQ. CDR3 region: CASSQDQAAVPRFGTEAFF. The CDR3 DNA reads TGTGCCAGCAGCCAAGATCAGGCAGCCGTCCCACGTTTCGGCACTGAAGCTTTCTTT.

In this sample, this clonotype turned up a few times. CDR3 nucleotides: TGCAGTGCTAGAGTGGGAGGGTACCAAGAGACCCAGTACTTC. Encoded protein: CSARVGGYQETQYF. The chain links TRBV20-1 to TRBJ2-5; TRBD2 matches 7 bases. The junction had 2 bases not matched to a gene; V was cut back by 1 base and J by 0 bases. Germline V gene sequence: CDR1 DFQATT, CDR2 SNEGSKA (reference sequence). The CDR3 length is 14 residues.